Listed below are T cell receptor beta chains from one sample, sequenced in a study of blood T cell repertoires in COVID-19. Sequencing used immunoSEQ multiplex PCR; TCRdb keeps in-frame clones, though not all of them. The profile shows about 52,000 clones, roughly 84% of them singletons. Sample: peripheral blood. The receptor set was obtained from a human donor with active COVID-19. The donor label of this sample is uncertain. Both conserved end residues are part of each CDR3. Fields, in order: clone size, J gene, V gene, D gene, CDR3 DNA, CDR3 protein. A D gene is named only where the DNA matches it firmly. Not all rows give a size; the values are once, few, many and, for expanded clones, a class.

abundance: .; j_gene: TRBJ1-2; v_gene: TRBV10-3; d_gene: TRBD1; CDR3nt: TGTGCCATCAGTGGACAGGGTTGGGATGGCTACACCTTC; CDR3aa: CAISGQGWDGYTF
abundance: .; j_gene: TRBJ1-2; v_gene: TRBV4-3; d_gene: TRBD1; CDR3nt: TGCGCCAGCAGCCAAGGGACAGGGGCCAACTATGGCTACACCTTC; CDR3aa: CASSQGTGANYGYTF
abundance: .; j_gene: TRBJ2-2; v_gene: TRBV2; d_gene: TRBD2; CDR3nt: TGTGCCAGCAGTCCTCTAGCGGGATTGAACACCGGGGAGCTGTTTTTT; CDR3aa: CASSPLAGLNTGELFF
abundance: .; j_gene: TRBJ2-2; v_gene: TRBV3-1/TRBV3-2; d_gene: TRBD2; CDR3nt: TGTGCCAGCAGCCCCCCGACTAGCGGGAAGAACACCGGGGAGCTGTTTTTT; CDR3aa: CASSPPTSGKNTGELFF
abundance: .; j_gene: TRBJ2-3; v_gene: TRBV24-1; d_gene: TRBD1; CDR3nt: TGTGCCACCAGTGAACAGGGACAGCACACAGATACGCAGTATTTT; CDR3aa: CATSEQGQHTDTQYF
abundance: once; j_gene: TRBJ2-3; v_gene: TRBV9; d_gene: TRBD2; CDR3nt: TGTGCCAGCAGCTCCCCTCGACGACTAGCGGGGTCCCTGGGAACAGATACGCAGTATTTT; CDR3aa: CASSSPRRLAGSLGTDTQYF
abundance: once; j_gene: TRBJ2-7; v_gene: TRBV6-5; d_gene: TRBD1; CDR3nt: TGTGCCAGCAGCAGGGACAGGCTCGAGCAGTACTTC; CDR3aa: CASSRDRLEQYF
abundance: .; j_gene: TRBJ1-2; v_gene: TRBV6-2/TRBV6-3; d_gene: .; CDR3nt: TGTGCCAGCAGTTACTACGGGATCCTTTATGGCTACACCTTC; CDR3aa: CASSYYGILYGYTF
abundance: once; j_gene: TRBJ1-1; v_gene: TRBV12-5; d_gene: TRBD1; CDR3nt: TGTGCTAGTGGTAGGCACAGGGGGAAGAACACTGAAGCTTTCTTT; CDR3aa: CASGRHRGKNTEAFF
abundance: .; j_gene: TRBJ2-5; v_gene: TRBV11-2; d_gene: TRBD2; CDR3nt: TGTGCCAGCAGCGATAATAGCGGGTATGGAGAGACCCAGTACTTC; CDR3aa: CASSDNSGYGETQYF
abundance: .; j_gene: TRBJ2-5; v_gene: TRBV4-3; d_gene: .; CDR3nt: TGCGCCAGCAGCCAAGATCGGGGTTGGCAAGAGACCCAGTACTTC; CDR3aa: CASSQDRGWQETQYF
abundance: .; j_gene: TRBJ1-2; v_gene: TRBV9; d_gene: .; CDR3nt: TGTGCCAGCAGCACATCGGGGTATGGCTACACCTTC; CDR3aa: CASSTSGYGYTF
abundance: .; j_gene: TRBJ2-5; v_gene: TRBV11-2; d_gene: .; CDR3nt: TGTGCCAGCAGCTTACAGGGGTTGGAGGAGACCCAGTACTTC; CDR3aa: CASSLQGLEETQYF
abundance: few; j_gene: TRBJ1-5; v_gene: TRBV6-2/TRBV6-3; d_gene: .; CDR3nt: TGTGCCAGCAGTTCAATAACATTGGGAGAGCCCCAGCATTTT; CDR3aa: CASSSITLGEPQHF
abundance: .; j_gene: TRBJ1-5; v_gene: TRBV5-5; d_gene: .; CDR3nt: TGTGCCAGCAGCTTGGGACAGTACAATCAGCCCCAGCATTTT; CDR3aa: CASSLGQYNQPQHF
abundance: .; j_gene: TRBJ2-3; v_gene: TRBV27; d_gene: TRBD2; CDR3nt: TGTGCCAGCAGTTACCAGACTAGCGGTACAGATACGCAGTATTTT; CDR3aa: CASSYQTSGTDTQYF
abundance: .; j_gene: TRBJ2-7; v_gene: TRBV27; d_gene: .; CDR3nt: TGTGCCAGGGCCCGATCGGGGTCAAATAACTACGAGCAGTACTTC; CDR3aa: CARARSGSNNYEQYF
abundance: .; j_gene: TRBJ1-6; v_gene: TRBV10-3; d_gene: .; CDR3nt: TGTGCCATCAGTGAGTCATTAAATTCACCCCTCCACTTT; CDR3aa: CAISESLNSPLHF
abundance: .; j_gene: TRBJ2-5; v_gene: TRBV2; d_gene: TRBD1; CDR3nt: TGTGCCAGCAGTGAAGAAGGGACAGGGGTTGAGACCCAGTACTTC; CDR3aa: CASSEEGTGVETQYF
abundance: .; j_gene: TRBJ2-1; v_gene: TRBV7-9; d_gene: TRBD2; CDR3nt: TGTGCCAGCAGTTCGAGCGGGGGGGCCGTTCACAATGAGCAGTTCTTC; CDR3aa: CASSSSGGAVHNEQFF
abundance: .; j_gene: TRBJ2-1; v_gene: TRBV24-1; d_gene: TRBD2; CDR3nt: TGTGCCACCAGTGATGCACGACTAGCGGGGGGGCCGTTGGAGTTCTTC; CDR3aa: CATSDARLAGGPLEFF
abundance: .; j_gene: TRBJ1-5; v_gene: TRBV7-6; d_gene: .; CDR3nt: TGTGCCAGCAGCTGGGGCGACAGGAAGGGCAATCAGCCCCAGCATTTT; CDR3aa: CASSWGDRKGNQPQHF
abundance: .; j_gene: TRBJ2-1; v_gene: TRBV6-5; d_gene: TRBD2; CDR3nt: TGTGCCAGCAGTTATTTGGCGGGGGAGGGTAATGAGCAGTTCTTC; CDR3aa: CASSYLAGEGNEQFF
abundance: .; j_gene: TRBJ2-7; v_gene: TRBV5-1; d_gene: .; CDR3nt: TGCGCCAGCAGTGGACAGAGCTCCTACGAGCAGTACTTC; CDR3aa: CASSGQSSYEQYF
abundance: once; j_gene: TRBJ2-5; v_gene: TRBV7-2; d_gene: TRBD2; CDR3nt: TGTGCCAGCAGCTTTTTCTCCGGGGGGGCGATTGAGACCCAGTACTTC; CDR3aa: CASSFFSGGAIETQYF
abundance: .; j_gene: TRBJ2-4; v_gene: TRBV11-2; d_gene: TRBD1; CDR3nt: TGTGCCAGCAGCTTTCCCCAGGGGGTTCGGAACATTCAGTACTTC; CDR3aa: CASSFPQGVRNIQYF
abundance: .; j_gene: TRBJ1-6; v_gene: TRBV11-2; d_gene: .; CDR3nt: TGTGCCAGCAGAAGCACACAGGGAGTTATCTCACCCCTCCACTTT; CDR3aa: CASRSTQGVISPLHF
abundance: .; j_gene: TRBJ1-1; v_gene: TRBV18; d_gene: .; CDR3nt: TGTGCCAGCTCACCCCAGGGTCCGAACACTGAAGCTTTCTTT; CDR3aa: CASSPQGPNTEAFF
abundance: .; j_gene: TRBJ2-5; v_gene: TRBV19; d_gene: .; CDR3nt: TGTGCCAGTAGTATACAGGGAGAGACCCAGTACTTC; CDR3aa: CASSIQGETQYF
abundance: .; j_gene: TRBJ1-2; v_gene: TRBV6-5; d_gene: .; CDR3nt: TGTGCCAGCAGACCACTCGGAGAGAACTATGGCTACACCTTC; CDR3aa: CASRPLGENYGYTF
abundance: once; j_gene: TRBJ1-1; v_gene: TRBV28; d_gene: .; CDR3nt: TGTGCCAGCAGGATAAACAGGGTTGCTGAAGCTTTCTTT; CDR3aa: CASRINRVAEAFF
abundance: .; j_gene: TRBJ2-5; v_gene: TRBV4-3; d_gene: .; CDR3nt: TGCGCCAGCAGCCCCACTCGTTACGAGACCCAGTACTTC; CDR3aa: CASSPTRYETQYF
abundance: once; j_gene: TRBJ1-2; v_gene: TRBV27; d_gene: TRBD1; CDR3nt: TGTGCCAGCAGCCCACTACCACAGACCGGGACAGGGGAAGTGACCTATGGCTACACCTTC; CDR3aa: CASSPLPQTGTGEVTYGYTF
abundance: .; j_gene: TRBJ2-3; v_gene: TRBV6-1; d_gene: .; CDR3nt: TGTGCCAGCAGTGAAAGGGGTGGTCGAGTCGCGGATACGCAGTATTTT; CDR3aa: CASSERGGRVADTQYF
abundance: .; j_gene: TRBJ1-2; v_gene: TRBV27; d_gene: .; CDR3nt: TGTGCCAGCAGTGCACAGGGTCAAGGCTACACCTTC; CDR3aa: CASSAQGQGYTF
abundance: .; j_gene: TRBJ1-1; v_gene: TRBV9; d_gene: TRBD1; CDR3nt: TGTGCCAGCAGCACGGGACAGGGGGCATACACTGAAGCTTTCTTT; CDR3aa: CASSTGQGAYTEAFF
abundance: .; j_gene: TRBJ2-5; v_gene: TRBV11-2; d_gene: .; CDR3nt: TGTGCCAGCAGCAGGGACATTGGGGAGACCCAGTACTTC; CDR3aa: CASSRDIGETQYF
abundance: .; j_gene: TRBJ1-2; v_gene: TRBV7-8; d_gene: .; CDR3nt: TGTGCCAGCAGCTTAGCGGGGGGCTATGGCTACACCTTC; CDR3aa: CASSLAGGYGYTF
abundance: once; j_gene: TRBJ1-2; v_gene: TRBV7-9; d_gene: .; CDR3nt: TGTGCCAGCAGCAAACAGGGTCTTCGGGGCTACACCTTC; CDR3aa: CASSKQGLRGYTF
abundance: .; j_gene: TRBJ2-1; v_gene: TRBV5-6; d_gene: .; CDR3nt: TGTGCCAGCAGCTTGTTTCACAGGAACTACAATGAGCAGTTCTTC; CDR3aa: CASSLFHRNYNEQFF
abundance: once; j_gene: TRBJ2-1; v_gene: TRBV29-1; d_gene: TRBD2; CDR3nt: TGCAGCGTTATGACTAGCGGGGGGGACAATGAGCAGTTCTTC; CDR3aa: CSVMTSGGDNEQFF
abundance: .; j_gene: TRBJ2-7; v_gene: TRBV29-1; d_gene: TRBD2; CDR3nt: TGCAGCGTTCGACTAGCGGGGGTTGAGCAGTACTTC; CDR3aa: CSVRLAGVEQYF
abundance: .; j_gene: TRBJ1-2; v_gene: TRBV23-1; d_gene: TRBD1; CDR3nt: TGCGCCAGCAGCCAAGGGACAGAGTGGTTCTATGGCTACACCTTC; CDR3aa: CASSQGTEWFYGYTF
abundance: .; j_gene: TRBJ1-1; v_gene: TRBV18; d_gene: .; CDR3nt: TGTGCCAGCTCACCAGGTTGGGAGGGTGGCACTGAAGCTTTCTTT; CDR3aa: CASSPGWEGGTEAFF
abundance: .; j_gene: TRBJ2-5; v_gene: TRBV6-5; d_gene: TRBD1; CDR3nt: TGTGCCAGCAGTCCCGGGACAGGGGGAGAGACCCAGTACTTC; CDR3aa: CASSPGTGGETQYF
abundance: .; j_gene: TRBJ2-3; v_gene: TRBV7-9; d_gene: TRBD2; CDR3nt: TGTGCCAGCAGCTTAGGAATTAGCGGGGGTCTTTCTGCAGATACGCAGTATTTT; CDR3aa: CASSLGISGGLSADTQYF
abundance: .; j_gene: TRBJ1-5; v_gene: TRBV5-1; d_gene: TRBD1; CDR3nt: TGCGCCAGCAGCCCAGCCGGGACAGGCTATCAGCCCCAGCATTTT; CDR3aa: CASSPAGTGYQPQHF
abundance: .; j_gene: TRBJ2-2; v_gene: TRBV9; d_gene: .; CDR3nt: TGTGCCAGCAGCCTGACTTCCCCCGGGGAGCTGTTTTTT; CDR3aa: CASSLTSPGELFF
abundance: once; j_gene: TRBJ1-2; v_gene: TRBV13; d_gene: .; CDR3nt: TGTGCCAGCAGCTCCTCCCCGAAGGAGGGCTATGGCTACACCTTC; CDR3aa: CASSSSPKEGYGYTF
abundance: .; j_gene: TRBJ2-3; v_gene: TRBV20-1; d_gene: TRBD1; CDR3nt: TGCAGTCAGGGGGGCACAGATACGCAGTATTTT; CDR3aa: CSQGGTDTQYF
abundance: .; j_gene: TRBJ2-7; v_gene: TRBV7-9; d_gene: .; CDR3nt: TGTGCCAGCACCCCTGGACAGGGAGGGTCCTACGAGCAGTACTTC; CDR3aa: CASTPGQGGSYEQYF
abundance: once; j_gene: TRBJ1-1; v_gene: TRBV7-3; d_gene: .; CDR3nt: TGTGCCAGCAGCTTTACGAGGGTGGCTGAAGCTTTCTTT; CDR3aa: CASSFTRVAEAFF
abundance: .; j_gene: TRBJ2-7; v_gene: TRBV4-3; d_gene: TRBD1; CDR3nt: TGCGCCAGCAGCCCGACAGGGGGCTGGTACGAGCAGTACTTC; CDR3aa: CASSPTGGWYEQYF
abundance: .; j_gene: TRBJ1-1; v_gene: TRBV7-6; d_gene: TRBD1; CDR3nt: TGTGCCAGCAGCTTAGCCACAGGACAGGTAAACACTGAAGCTTTCTTT; CDR3aa: CASSLATGQVNTEAFF
abundance: .; j_gene: TRBJ2-2; v_gene: TRBV10-3; d_gene: TRBD2; CDR3nt: TGTGCCATCAGACCGGGACTAGAGAACACCGGGGAGCTGTTTTTT; CDR3aa: CAIRPGLENTGELFF
abundance: .; j_gene: TRBJ2-7; v_gene: TRBV6-5; d_gene: TRBD1; CDR3nt: TGTGCCAGCAGGAAGGGACAGGGGGCGCGGGAGCAGTACTTC; CDR3aa: CASRKGQGAREQYF
abundance: .; j_gene: TRBJ2-1; v_gene: TRBV7-9; d_gene: .; CDR3nt: TGTGCCAGCAGCTTGGAGGAGCAGTTCTTC; CDR3aa: CASSLEEQFF
abundance: .; j_gene: TRBJ1-2; v_gene: TRBV28; d_gene: TRBD1; CDR3nt: TGTGCCAGCAGTTTATCGGGCCTTCTCAATCTCAGGGGGCATATGGATGGCTACACCTTC; CDR3aa: CASSLSGLLNLRGHMDGYTF
abundance: .; j_gene: TRBJ2-7; v_gene: TRBV7-2; d_gene: .; CDR3nt: TGTGCCAGCAGCTTCAACAGGTTAACCTACGAGCAGTACTTC; CDR3aa: CASSFNRLTYEQYF
abundance: .; j_gene: TRBJ2-3; v_gene: TRBV28; d_gene: .; CDR3nt: TGTGCCAGCAGTTTACCTAGCGCTCTCACAGATACGCAGTATTTT; CDR3aa: CASSLPSALTDTQYF